The 30 T cell receptor beta chains given below trace back to one sample, sequenced in a study of identical twins. TCRdb redid the calling of the 5' RACE reads with MiXCR, one entry per CDR3 protein. Found here are 720 or so distinct CDR3 sequences, around 60% of them singletons; the top ten hold less than 6%. The sequenced material came from CD4+ T cells sorted from blood. These receptors all come from a young woman in good health. This table probably holds off-target reads from a library built for another chain.

The CDR3 nucleotides are TGTGCCAGCAGAGCAGGGGGGACTACTTTCCGCTCCTACAATGAGCAGTTCTTC. Translated, it gives CASRAGGTTFRSYNEQFF. The chain links TRBV2 to TRBJ2-1; D possibly uses TRBD1 or TRBD2 (7 bases each). This CDR3 has 18 residues. Germline values: CDR1 SNHLY, CDR2 FYNNEI. Trimming shortened V by 6 bases and J by 0 bases, and 21 bases separated the two germline ends.

This clonotype was seen only a few times. V usage is TRBV3-1 and J usage is TRBJ2-3; D may be TRBD2 (6 bases). The V gene's germline CDR1 is LGHDT and CDR2 YNNKEL (reference sequence). Trimming removed 9 bases from V and 4 bases from J, with 11 bases in between. The CDR3 extends over 12 amino acids. CDR3 amino acids: CASRSSADTQYF. The CDR3 DNA follows: TGTGCCAGTCGGTCTAGCGCAGATACGCAGTATTTT.

This clonotype has just one count. The chain is built from TRBV5-1 and TRBJ2-5; TRBD2 might be the D (6 bases). The ends were cut back, 4 bases at V and 3 bases at J, with 13 bases in the middle. CDR1 SGHRS and CDR2 YFSETQ come from the germline V gene. This CDR3 region has 14 residues. This CDR3 reads CASSLGGRKETQYF. In DNA, the CDR3 is TGCGCCAGCAGCCTCGGGGGACGGAAAGAGACCCAGTACTTC.

The chain joins TRBV3-1 to TRBJ2-1, with D possibly TRBD2 on 7 matching bases. V was cut by 0 bases and J by 9 bases, with 18 bases left in between. Looked up from germline, CDR1 is LGHDT and CDR2 is YNNKEL (reference sequence). CDR3 length equals 16 residues. The DNA for the CDR3 is TGTGCCAGCAGCCAAGATTCGGGAGGAGGGGGTGGTGAGCAGTTCTTC. This sequence encodes CASSQDSGGGGGEQFF.

This rearrangement joins TRBV2 to TRBJ2-5, with D hard to call. CDR1 SNHLY and CDR2 FYNNEI come from the germline V gene. The CDR3 consists of 15 residues. V was clipped by 7 bases and J by 5 bases, with 20 bases between them. The CDR3 loop reads CASKEVGSPRETQYF. DNA of the CDR3: TGTGCCAGCAAAGAAGTGGGATCCCCGAGGGAGACCCAGTACTTC.

This clonotype appeared a few times. The chain links TRBV20-1 to TRBJ2-2, with TRBD2 matching 8 bases. This CDR3 spans 14 amino acids. With 4 bases clipped from V and 7 bases from J, the junction kept 8 bases outside the gene matches. Germline-derived CDR1 and CDR2 are DFQATT and SNEGSKA (reference sequence). The CDR3 reads CSANTGGVLGELFF. CDR3 nucleotides: TGCAGTGCTAACACCGGGGGGGTGCTCGGGGAGCTGTTTTTT.

This clonotype was found a few times. V usage is TRBV7-2 and J usage is TRBJ1-1; possible D gene TRBD1, 6 bases. V was trimmed by 3 bases and J by 0 bases, leaving 11 bases between them. From germline, CDR1 is SGHTA and CDR2 FQGNSA. The CDR3 totals 15 residues. CDR3 sequence reads: CASSFSGTLNTEAFF. Here the CDR3 DNA reads TGTGCCAGCAGCTTCTCCGGGACACTGAACACTGAAGCTTTCTTT.

With respect to this clonotype: Here the CDR3 omits its conserved ending phenylalanine or tryptophan, so a read error is the likely source. The chain recombines TRBV5-6 with TRBJ2-2, with TRBD2 as a possible D gene (6 bases). Looked up from germline, CDR1 is SGHDT and CDR2 is YYEEEE. The CDR3 totals 14 residues. The CDR3 region has the DNA TGTGCCATGGGCTTGGGGGTCCTCTGCGGGGAACTGTTTTGT. This translates into CAMGLGVLCGELFC.

Only a few counts were recorded for this clonotype. The chain is built from TRBV6-5 and TRBJ1-4; unclear D gene. Germline assignment: CDR1 MNHEY and CDR2 SVGAGI. The CDR3 consists of 14 residues. Trimming took off 2 bases at V and 2 bases at J, with 6 bases between the two ends. The CDR3 coding sequence is TGTGCCAGCAGTTACGGGCAGACTAATGAAAAACTGTTTTTT. As protein: CASSYGQTNEKLFF.

This clonotype was recorded a few times. As DNA, the CDR3 is TGTGCCAGCACCAACAGACGAAAATCCGAGCAGTACTTC. Its protein is CASTNRRKSEQYF. V gene TRBV12-3 or TRBV12-4 combines with J gene TRBJ2-7; D is ambiguous. The CDR3 is 13 residues long. The V end lost 7 bases, the J end lost 6 bases, and 16 bases lay between the germline ends.

The rearrangement uses TRBV19 and TRBJ1-6; D is ambiguous. V was clipped by 11 bases and J by 7 bases, with 27 bases between them. Germline V lookup: CDR1 LNHDA, CDR2 SQIVND (reference sequence). The CDR3 contains 17 residues. The CDR3 DNA reads TGTGCCTCTAAAGGTGCTGGTGCAGCTTTTACGAATTCACCCCTCCACTTT. Amino acids: CASKGAGAAFTNSPLHF.

The rearrangement links TRBV27 to TRBJ2-3, with TRBD1 matching 8 bases. Trimming at V came to 5 bases and at J to 5 bases, leaving 6 bases not matched to a gene. The CDR3 loop spans 14 amino acids. The germline V gene encodes CDR1 MNHEY and CDR2 SMNVEV (reference sequence). The CDR3 DNA sequence: TGTGCCAGCAGTCTCGGGGACAGGCGAGATACGCAGTATTTT. It specifies CASSLGDRRDTQYF.

The V call is TRBV12-5, the J call TRBJ1-4, with 11 bases lining up with TRBD1. Looked up from germline, CDR1 is LGHNT and CDR2 is FRNRAP. The CDR3 has 15 amino acids. J was trimmed by 7 bases and V by 4 bases; bases with no gene match: 5. The CDR3 sequence is CASGSGQGATEKLFF. In nucleotides, the CDR3 is TGTGCTAGTGGTTCAGGACAGGGGGCCACTGAAAAACTGTTTTTT.

In this sample, this clonotype turned up once. The chain uses TRBV2 and TRBJ2-3, with 11 bases identical to TRBD2. Germline V gene sequence: CDR1 SNHLY, CDR2 FYNNEI. J was trimmed by 2 bases and V by 5 bases; bases with no gene match: 6. CDR3 length: 16 residues. The CDR3 loop reads CASSFRLAGYTDTQYF. The CDR3 bases are TGTGCCAGCAGTTTCCGACTAGCGGGATACACAGATACGCAGTATTTT.

V and J are TRBV25-1 and TRBJ2-3; D perhaps matches TRBD2 (6 bases). The germline CDR1 and CDR2 sequences are MGHDK and SYGVNS. The CDR3 totals 17 residues. Trimming stripped 5 bases from V and 4 bases from J, with 22 bases between. The CDR3 spells CASSIRDPGGVADTQYF. The CDR3 coding sequence is TGTGCCAGCAGTATACGGGACCCCGGAGGGGTTGCAGATACGCAGTATTTT.

The chain combines TRBV6-2 or TRBV6-3 with TRBJ2-1; no firm D call. The CDR3 runs 11 residues. The ends were cut back, 6 bases at V and 9 bases at J, with 9 bases in the middle. CDR1 is MNHEY, CDR2 SVGEGT, per germline. The CDR3 nucleotides are TGTGCCAGCAGCCAAGGGATTGAGCAGTTCTTC. It codes for CASSQGIEQFF.

The chain uses TRBV10-1 and TRBJ2-3, with TRBD2 identical over 13 bases. Trimming cost V 3 bases and J 4 bases; bases outside gene matches: 13. The CDR3 loop spans 19 amino acids. Germline CDR1 is WNHNN and CDR2 is SYGVQD (reference sequence). The CDR3 nucleotides read TGCGCCAGCAGTGATAGGACTAGCGGGAGAAATTGGGACCCAGATACGCAGTATTTT. Its translation is CASSDRTSGRNWDPDTQYF.

The V gene is TRBV6-5, the J gene TRBJ2-1, with D perhaps matching TRBD2 (6 bases). The CDR3 totals 15 residues. Trimming shortened V by 11 bases and J by 8 bases, and 25 bases separated the two germline ends. The germline V gene encodes CDR1 MNHEY and CDR2 SVGAGI. CDR3 coding DNA: TGTGCCGCTGCCCGGGAGTGGAGAGTAGGCTATGAGCAGTTCTTC. Its translation is CAAAREWRVGYEQFF.

The rearrangement links TRBV11-1 to TRBJ1-2; TRBD1 agrees at 9 bases. The CDR3 totals 14 residues. V gave up 4 bases and J gave up 6 bases; unmatched junction bases: 6. CDR1 and CDR2 from the germline V gene are SGHAT and FQDESV (reference sequence). CDR3 in amino acids: CASSWGQGGDGYTF. The CDR3 coding sequence is TGTGCCAGCAGCTGGGGACAGGGAGGAGATGGCTACACCTTC.

The J gene is TRBJ2-3, the V gene TRBV6-5; 11 bases line up with TRBD2. J gave up 12 bases and V 2 bases, and 7 bases lay outside the gene matches. The CDR3 extends over 14 amino acids. CDR1 and CDR2 from the germline V gene are MNHEY and SVGAGI. The CDR3 sequence is CASSYTATSGEQYF. CDR3 in DNA: TGTGCCAGCAGTTACACAGCGACTAGCGGGGAACAGTATTTT.

The chain uses TRBV6-6 and TRBJ2-1; possible D gene TRBD2, 5 bases. The germline V gene encodes CDR1 MNHNY and CDR2 SVGAGI (reference sequence). Trimming removed 6 bases at V and 3 bases at J, with 18 bases between. There are 16 residues in the CDR3. The CDR3: CASRPAGGVVYNEQFF. The CDR3 region has the DNA TGTGCCAGCAGACCCGCCGGAGGAGTTGTCTACAATGAGCAGTTCTTC.

A note on this clonotype: No DNA is shown, since the ends of the CDR3 on it are uncertain; the CDR3 is the one TCRdb lists. V gene TRBV7-5 combines with J gene TRBJ2-5; the DNA was not used to check the table's D call, TRBD2. TRBV7-5 represents a pseudogene. The CDR3 has 18 residues if both end residues are counted. The chain's CDR3 is CISVSEAPLAGGHETQYF.

V is TRBV20-1 and J is TRBJ2-5, with D possibly matching TRBD2 (5 bases). Germline CDR1 and CDR2: DFQATT and SNEGSKA (reference sequence). Trimming took off 7 bases at V and 2 bases at J, with 14 bases between the two ends. The CDR3 loop spans 13 amino acids. CDR3 DNA sequence: TGCAGTGTTCGGCGGGCGCGGCAAGAGACCCAGTACTTC. This gives the protein CSVRRARQETQYF.

The table lists this clonotype with a few counts. The chain links TRBV12-3 or TRBV12-4 to TRBJ2-3; TRBD2 is a possible D gene (5 bases). The ends were cut back, 4 bases at V and 0 bases at J, with 5 bases in the middle. This CDR3 contains 13 residues. The CDR3 DNA reads as TGTGCCAGCAGTTGGACTAGCACAGATACGCAGTATTTT. Translated, it gives CASSWTSTDTQYF.

This clonotype appeared a few times. The rearrangement links TRBV3-1 to TRBJ2-3; D is unresolved. Per germline, CDR1 LGHDT and CDR2 YNNKEL (reference sequence). V dropped 2 bases and J dropped 6 bases, with 9 bases sitting between them. This CDR3 is built from 13 residues. Here the CDR3 DNA reads TGTGCCAGCAGCCAATTAAATGTGGATACGCAGTATTTT. This gives the protein CASSQLNVDTQYF.

J is TRBJ2-7 and V is TRBV12-5; 11 nucleotides align to TRBD2. Germline V lookup: CDR1 LGHNT, CDR2 FRNRAP. Trimming cost V 6 bases and J 4 bases; bases outside gene matches: 11. This CDR3 spans 16 amino acids. The CDR3 bases are TGTGCTAGTGGCCCGACCCGCCTAGCGGGAGGTTACGAGCAGTACTTC. Its protein is CASGPTRLAGGYEQYF.

The V gene is TRBV12-3 or TRBV12-4, the J gene TRBJ2-2; possibly TRBD2 for D (6 bases). CDR3 length: 15 amino acids. The V and J ends lost 6 bases and 3 bases respectively, with 14 bases between them. The CDR3, as DNA: TGTGCCAGCAGCGAAGGCGGGGTTGACACCGGGGAGCTGTTTTTT. Protein: CASSEGGVDTGELFF.

CDR3 sequence (DNA): TGTGCCAGCAGCCCGACAGGGCGAGGGGCCAACGTCCTGACTTTC. Its translation: CASSPTGRGANVLTF. The chain links TRBV6-1 to TRBJ2-6, with TRBD1 matching over 7 bases. The CDR3 has 15 amino acids. J gave up 4 bases and V 6 bases, and 6 bases lay outside the gene matches. The germline V gene encodes CDR1 MNHNS and CDR2 SASEGT.

This clonotype was observed a handful of times. The rearrangement links TRBV3-1 to TRBJ2-1, with 7 bases lining up with TRBD2. V lost 4 bases, J lost 1 base, and 10 bases stayed unmatched. Germline V gene sequence: CDR1 LGHDT, CDR2 YNNKEL (reference sequence). The CDR3 has 17 residues. The CDR3 sequence is CASSRRLKRESYNEQFF. CDR3 nucleotides: TGTGCCAGCAGCCGTAGACTGAAGCGGGAATCCTACAATGAGCAGTTCTTC.

With respect to this clonotype: No DNA is shown, since the ends of the CDR3 on it are uncertain; the CDR3 is the one TCRdb lists. This sequence joins TRBV7-5 and TRBJ1-3; the table's TRBD1 call for D was not verified on the DNA. TRBV7-5 is a listed pseudogene. The CDR3 extends over 16 residues, inclusive of both ends. The chain's CDR3 is CISVSEIGDPGNTIYF.